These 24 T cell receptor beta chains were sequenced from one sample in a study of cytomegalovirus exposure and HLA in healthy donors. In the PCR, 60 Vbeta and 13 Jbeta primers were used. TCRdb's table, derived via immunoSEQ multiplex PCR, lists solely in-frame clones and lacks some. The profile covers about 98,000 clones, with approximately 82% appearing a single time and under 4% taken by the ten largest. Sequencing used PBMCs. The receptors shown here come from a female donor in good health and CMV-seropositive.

In nucleotides, the CDR3 is TGTGCCAGCAGCGGTCCGGGACAGGGTAACTATGGCTACACCTTC. This encodes CASSGPGQGNYGYTF. V usage is TRBV9 and J usage is TRBJ1-2; 9 bases align to TRBD1. Trimming cost V 3 bases and J 1 base; bases outside gene matches: 4. Germline V gives CDR1 SGDLS, CDR2 YYNGEE. CDR3 length: 15 amino acids. The full variable domain, with the rest looked up from reference TRBV9 and TRBJ1-2, is DSGVTQTPKHLITATGQRVTLRCSPRSGDLSVYWYQQSLDQGLQFLIQYYNGEERAKGNILERFSAQQFPDLHSELNLSSLELGDSALYFCASSGPGQGNYGYTFGSGTRLTVV.

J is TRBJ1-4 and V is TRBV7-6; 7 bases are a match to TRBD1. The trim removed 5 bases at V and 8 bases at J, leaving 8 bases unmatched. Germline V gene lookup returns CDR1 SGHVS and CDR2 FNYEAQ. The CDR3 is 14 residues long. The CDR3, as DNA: TGTGCCAGCAGCCGAGGGGGCGGATTCGAAAAACTGTTTTTT. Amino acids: CASSRGGGFEKLFF. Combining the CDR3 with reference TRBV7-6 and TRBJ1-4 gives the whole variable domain GAGVSQSPRYKVTKRGQDVALRCDPISGHVSLYWYRQALGQGPEFLTYFNYEAQQDKSGLPNDRFSAERPEGSISTLTIQRTEQRDSAMYRCASSRGGGFEKLFFGSGTQLSVL.

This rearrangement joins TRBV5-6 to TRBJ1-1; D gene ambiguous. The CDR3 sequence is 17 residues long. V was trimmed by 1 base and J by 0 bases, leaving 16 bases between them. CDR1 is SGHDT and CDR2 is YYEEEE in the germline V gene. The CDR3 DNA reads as TGTGCCAGCAGCTTGTTTCGGGGATTACGTATGAACACTGAAGCTTTCTTT. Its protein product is CASSLFRGLRMNTEAFF.

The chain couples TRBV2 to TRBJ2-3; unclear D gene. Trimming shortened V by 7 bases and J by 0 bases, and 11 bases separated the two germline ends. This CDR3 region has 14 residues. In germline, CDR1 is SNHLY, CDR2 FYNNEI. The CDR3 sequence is CASTPVLSTDTQYF. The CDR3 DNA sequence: TGTGCCAGCACCCCGGTCCTGAGCACAGATACGCAGTATTTT.

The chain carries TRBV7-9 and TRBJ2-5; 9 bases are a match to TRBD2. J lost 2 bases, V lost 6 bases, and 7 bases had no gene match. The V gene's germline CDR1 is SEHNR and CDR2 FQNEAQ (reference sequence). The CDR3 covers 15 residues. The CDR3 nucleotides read TGTGCCAGCAGGGGCGGGAGGGGAGGGCAAGAGACCCAGTACTTC. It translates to CASRGGRGGQETQYF.

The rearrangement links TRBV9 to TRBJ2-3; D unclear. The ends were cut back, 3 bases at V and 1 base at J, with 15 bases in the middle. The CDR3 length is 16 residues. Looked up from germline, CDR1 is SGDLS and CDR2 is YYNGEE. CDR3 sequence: CASSAKATMGTDTQYF. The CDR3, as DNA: TGTGCCAGCAGCGCCAAGGCCACTATGGGCACAGATACGCAGTATTTT. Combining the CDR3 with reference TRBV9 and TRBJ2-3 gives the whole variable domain DSGVTQTPKHLITATGQRVTLRCSPRSGDLSVYWYQQSLDQGLQFLIQYYNGEERAKGNILERFSAQQFPDLHSELNLSSLELGDSALYFCASSAKATMGTDTQYFGPGTRLTVL.

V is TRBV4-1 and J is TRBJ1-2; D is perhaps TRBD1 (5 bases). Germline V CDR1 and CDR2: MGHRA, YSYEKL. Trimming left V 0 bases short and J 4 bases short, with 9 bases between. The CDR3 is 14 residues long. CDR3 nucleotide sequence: TGCGCCAGCAGCCAAGATTGGGGCACCTATGGCTACACCTTC. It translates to CASSQDWGTYGYTF.

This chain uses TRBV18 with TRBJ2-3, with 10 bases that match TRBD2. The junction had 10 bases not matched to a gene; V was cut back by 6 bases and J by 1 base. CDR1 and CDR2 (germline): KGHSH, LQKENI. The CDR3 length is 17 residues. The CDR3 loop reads CASSSNLGTSGTDTQYF. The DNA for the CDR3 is TGTGCCAGCTCCTCAAACCTCGGGACTAGCGGCACAGATACGCAGTATTTT. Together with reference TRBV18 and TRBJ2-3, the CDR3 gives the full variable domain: NAGVMQNPRHLVRRRGQEARLRCSPMKGHSHVYWYRQLPEEGLKFMVYLQKENIIDESGMPKERFSAEFPKEGPSILRIQQVVRGDSAAYFCASSSNLGTSGTDTQYFGPGTRLTVL.

CDR3 DNA: TGTGCCAGCAGGGTGACAGGGAGCACTGAAGCTTTCTTT. It translates to CASRVTGSTEAFF. The chain has TRBV6-5 and TRBJ1-1; the match to TRBD1 covers 7 bases. This CDR3 region has 13 residues. Trimming cost V 6 bases and J 4 bases; bases outside gene matches: 5. The germline V gene has CDR1 MNHEY and CDR2 SVGAGI.

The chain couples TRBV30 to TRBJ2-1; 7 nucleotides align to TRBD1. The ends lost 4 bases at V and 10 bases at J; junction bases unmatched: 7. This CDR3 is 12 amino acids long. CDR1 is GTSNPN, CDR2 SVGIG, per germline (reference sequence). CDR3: CAWTPKGQEQFF. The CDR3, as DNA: TGTGCCTGGACCCCCAAGGGACAGGAGCAGTTCTTC.

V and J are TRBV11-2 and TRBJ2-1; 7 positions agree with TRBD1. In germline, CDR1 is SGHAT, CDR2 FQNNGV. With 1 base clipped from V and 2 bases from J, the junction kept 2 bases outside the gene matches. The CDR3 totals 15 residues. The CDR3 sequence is CASSLVGGPYNEQFF. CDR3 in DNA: TGTGCCAGCAGCTTAGTAGGGGGCCCCTACAATGAGCAGTTCTTC.

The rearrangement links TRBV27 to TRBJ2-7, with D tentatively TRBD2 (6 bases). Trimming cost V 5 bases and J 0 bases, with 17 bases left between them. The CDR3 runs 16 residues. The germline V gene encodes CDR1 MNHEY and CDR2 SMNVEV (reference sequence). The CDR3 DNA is TGTGCCAGCAGTGCCCTAGGCGGGGCCCACTCCTACGAGCAGTACTTC. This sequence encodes CASSALGGAHSYEQYF.

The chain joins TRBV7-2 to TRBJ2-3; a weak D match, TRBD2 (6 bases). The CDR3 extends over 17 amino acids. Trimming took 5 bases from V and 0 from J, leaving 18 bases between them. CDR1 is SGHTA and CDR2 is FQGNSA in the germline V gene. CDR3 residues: CASSRRDSPISTDTQYF. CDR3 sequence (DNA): TGTGCCAGCAGCCGACGGGACTCCCCTATAAGCACAGATACGCAGTATTTT.

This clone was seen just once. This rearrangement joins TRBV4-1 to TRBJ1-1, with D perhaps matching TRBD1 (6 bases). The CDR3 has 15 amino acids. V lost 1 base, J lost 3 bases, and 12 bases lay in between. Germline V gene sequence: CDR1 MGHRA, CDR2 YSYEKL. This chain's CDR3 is CASSQGRGGDTEAFF. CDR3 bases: TGCGCCAGCAGCCAAGGGAGGGGGGGGGACACTGAAGCTTTCTTT.

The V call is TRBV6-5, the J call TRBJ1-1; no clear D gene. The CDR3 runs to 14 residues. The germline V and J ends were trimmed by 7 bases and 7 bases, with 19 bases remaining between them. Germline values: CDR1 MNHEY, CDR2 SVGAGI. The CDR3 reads CASNTIKVRGEAFF. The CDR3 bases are TGTGCCAGCAACACCATCAAGGTACGGGGTGAAGCTTTCTTT.

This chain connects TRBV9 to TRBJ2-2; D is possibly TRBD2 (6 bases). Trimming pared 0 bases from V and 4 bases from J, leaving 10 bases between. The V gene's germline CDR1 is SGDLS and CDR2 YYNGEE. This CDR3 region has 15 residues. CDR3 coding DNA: TGTGCCAGCAGCGTAGTACGGGACTTCACCGGGGAGCTGTTTTTT. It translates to CASSVVRDFTGELFF.

The CDR3 sequence is CASSLGRTGGGTQYF. The DNA of the CDR3 is TGCGCCAGCAGCTTGGGCCGGACGGGCGGGGGTACGCAGTATTTT. The chain employs TRBV5-1 and TRBJ2-3, with 7 nucleotides matching TRBD2. From germline, CDR1 is SGHRS and CDR2 YFSETQ. Trimming took 0 bases from V and 8 from J; bases not matched to a gene: 9. This CDR3 comprises 15 residues.

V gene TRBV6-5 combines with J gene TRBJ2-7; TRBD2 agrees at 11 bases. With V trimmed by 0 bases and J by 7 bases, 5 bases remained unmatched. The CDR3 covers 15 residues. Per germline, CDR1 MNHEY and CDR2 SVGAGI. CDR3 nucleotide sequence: TGTGCCAGCAGTTACTCCGGGACTAGCGGATGGGAGCAGTACTTC. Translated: CASSYSGTSGWEQYF.

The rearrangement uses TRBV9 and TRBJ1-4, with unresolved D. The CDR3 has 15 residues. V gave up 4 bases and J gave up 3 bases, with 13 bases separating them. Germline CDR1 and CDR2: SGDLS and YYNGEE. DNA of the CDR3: TGTGCCAGCAGCCCCCAGCCAGGCCCTAATGAAAAACTGTTTTTT. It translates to CASSPQPGPNEKLFF.

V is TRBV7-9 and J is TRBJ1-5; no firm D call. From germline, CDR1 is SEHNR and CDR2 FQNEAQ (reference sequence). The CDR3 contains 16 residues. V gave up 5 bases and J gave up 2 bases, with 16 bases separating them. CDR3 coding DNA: TGTGCCAGCAGCCCCGGTCCCGGGGTGCGCAATCAGCCCCAGCATTTT. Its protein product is CASSPGPGVRNQPQHF.

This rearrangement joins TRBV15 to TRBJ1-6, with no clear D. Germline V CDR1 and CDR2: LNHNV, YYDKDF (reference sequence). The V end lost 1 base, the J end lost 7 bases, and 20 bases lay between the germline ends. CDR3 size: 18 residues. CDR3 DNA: TGTGCCACCAGCAGAGTTTCGATGGAGGGTTCGTACAATTCACCCCTCCACTTT. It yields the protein CATSRVSMEGSYNSPLHF.

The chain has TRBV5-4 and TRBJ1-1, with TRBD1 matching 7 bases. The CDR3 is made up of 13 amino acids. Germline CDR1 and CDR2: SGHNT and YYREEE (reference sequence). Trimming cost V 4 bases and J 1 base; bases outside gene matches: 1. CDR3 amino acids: CASSRDRNTEAFF. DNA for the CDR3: TGTGCCAGCAGCAGGGACAGGAACACTGAAGCTTTCTTT.

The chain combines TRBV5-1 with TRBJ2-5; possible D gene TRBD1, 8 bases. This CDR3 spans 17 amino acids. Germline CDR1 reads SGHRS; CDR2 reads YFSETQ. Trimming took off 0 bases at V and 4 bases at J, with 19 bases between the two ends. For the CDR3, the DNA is TGCGCCAGCAGCTTGGGACGGTCGGGGGGACAGGCAGAGACCCAGTACTTC. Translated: CASSLGRSGGQAETQYF. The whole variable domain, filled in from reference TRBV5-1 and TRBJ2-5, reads KAGVTQTPRYLIKTRGQQVTLSCSPISGHRSVSWYQQTPGQGLQFLFEYFSETQRNKGNFPGRFSGRQFSNSRSEMNVSTLELGDSALYLCASSLGRSGGQAETQYFGPGTRLLVL.

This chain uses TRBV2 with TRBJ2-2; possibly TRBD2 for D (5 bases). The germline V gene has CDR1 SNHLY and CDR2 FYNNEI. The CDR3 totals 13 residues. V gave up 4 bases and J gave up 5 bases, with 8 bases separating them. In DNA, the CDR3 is TGTGCCAGCAGTGCCACTAGAACCGGGGAGCTGTTTTTT. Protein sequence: CASSATRTGELFF.